The 18 T cell receptor beta chains below come from one sample, sequenced in a study of cytomegalovirus exposure and HLA in healthy donors. Primers for the PCR totalled 60 Vbeta and 13 Jbeta. Assay: immunoSEQ multiplex PCR; the TCRdb copy retains only in-frame clones and omits some. This sample yields roughly 150,000 clones, of which around 80% are seen a single time; under 3% belongs to the top ten. The sample taken for sequencing was PBMCs. The receptors derive from a male donor in good health and CMV-seronegative.

The rearrangement uses TRBV2 and TRBJ2-7; TRBD1 agrees at 10 bases. The germline V gene encodes CDR1 SNHLY and CDR2 FYNNEI. J gave up 5 bases and V 2 bases, and 6 bases lay outside the gene matches. This CDR3 is built from 15 residues. Here the CDR3 reads CASSELGQGPHEQYF. DNA for the CDR3: TGTGCCAGCAGTGAACTGGGACAGGGGCCCCACGAGCAGTACTTC. Based on the CDR3 plus reference TRBV2 and TRBJ2-7, the full variable domain is EPEVTQTPSHQVTQMGQEVILRCVPISNHLYFYWYRQILGQKVEFLVSFYNNEISEKSEIFDDQFSVERPDGSNFTLKIRSTKLEDSAMYFCASSELGQGPHEQYFGPGTRLTVT.

The rearrangement links TRBV5-6 to TRBJ1-2, with 9 positions matching TRBD1. J gave up 0 bases and V 2 bases, and 8 bases lay outside the gene matches. Germline V CDR1 and CDR2: SGHDT, YYEEEE. This CDR3 comprises 17 residues. The CDR3 loop is CASSFPIQGAPNYGYTF. The CDR3 coding sequence is TGTGCCAGCAGCTTTCCCATACAGGGGGCGCCTAACTATGGCTACACCTTC.

This clone turned up a few times. The V gene is TRBV5-4, the J gene TRBJ1-4; the D is unclear. CDR1 and CDR2 from the germline V gene are SGHNT and YYREEE (reference sequence). This CDR3 spans 15 amino acids. The germline V and J ends were trimmed by 0 bases and 1 base, with 7 bases remaining between them. In nucleotides, the CDR3 is TGTGCCAGCAGCTTGGGAGGGATAACTAATGAAAAACTGTTTTTT. This codes for CASSLGGITNEKLFF.

The chain recombines TRBV5-1 with TRBJ2-5, with D perhaps TRBD2 (7 bases). The CDR3 runs to 17 residues. CDR1 SGHRS and CDR2 YFSETQ come from the germline V gene. Trimming pared 4 bases from V and 1 base from J, leaving 20 bases between. In nucleotides, the CDR3 is TGCGCCAGCAGCAGACGCCCCCTGGGGGGGCCCCAAGAGACCCAGTACTTC. Protein product: CASSRRPLGGPQETQYF.

The chain employs TRBV11-3 and TRBJ2-2; perhaps TRBD1 as D (5 bases). The CDR3 runs to 15 residues. V was trimmed by 1 base and J by 2 bases, leaving 8 bases between them. Germline assignment: CDR1 SGHNT and CDR2 YENEEA. The CDR3 nucleotides read TGTGCCAGCAGCTTAGGGGGCGCTAACACCGGGGAGCTGTTTTTT. Its protein product is CASSLGGANTGELFF.

The chain combines TRBV30 with TRBJ1-2, with unresolved D. Germline lookup yields CDR1 GTSNPN and CDR2 SVGIG (reference sequence). Trimming cost V 5 bases and J 0 bases, with 7 bases left between them. This CDR3 has 12 amino acids. CDR3 in DNA: TGTGCCTGGGGAGAAGCTAACTATGGCTACACCTTC. This translates into CAWGEANYGYTF. The whole variable domain, filled in from reference TRBV30 and TRBJ1-2, reads SQTIHQWPATLVQPVGSPLSLECTVEGTSNPNLYWYRQAAGRGLQLLFYSVGIGQISSEVPQNLSASRPQDRQFILSSKKLLLSDSGFYLCAWGEANYGYTFGSGTRLTVV.

This chain uses TRBV10-2 with TRBJ2-3; 7 positions match TRBD2. Germline V lookup: CDR1 WSHSY, CDR2 SAAADI. V shed 6 bases and J 4 bases; nucleotides not matched to a gene: 10. The CDR3 runs 15 residues. The CDR3 DNA follows: TGCGCCAGCAGGTTCTCAACGCGGGGGTCAGATACGCAGTATTTT. Its translation is CASRFSTRGSDTQYF.

The chain carries TRBV7-9 and TRBJ1-1, with D perhaps TRBD1 (6 bases). V lost 3 bases, J lost 2 bases, and 19 bases lay in between. CDR3 length: 17 residues. Germline V lookup: CDR1 SEHNR, CDR2 FQNEAQ (reference sequence). The CDR3 is CASSFSPQGRKNTEAFF. The CDR3, as DNA: TGTGCCAGCAGCTTTTCCCCCCAGGGGAGAAAAAACACTGAAGCTTTCTTT.

The chain combines TRBV21-1 with TRBJ1-3; no check of the table's D call, TRBD1, against the DNA was made. TRBV21-1 is shown as a pseudogene. The CDR3 is made up of 16 amino acids. CDR3 residues: CASRSCRHSSGNTIYF. DNA for the CDR3: TGTGCCAGCCGCTCCTGTCGCCACAGCTCTGGAAACACCATATATTTT.

The chain couples TRBV7-9 to TRBJ1-1; TRBD1 agrees at 8 bases. Germline-derived CDR1 and CDR2 are SEHNR and FQNEAQ (reference sequence). After removal of 5 bases from V and 2 bases from J, the junction contained 4 bases not matched to a gene. The CDR3 loop spans 14 amino acids. DNA of the CDR3: TGTGCCAGCAGCCCCCAGGGGGCCAACACTGAAGCTTTCTTT. Its protein is CASSPQGANTEAFF.

The V and J genes are TRBV6-5 and TRBJ2-1; TRBD1 agrees at 7 bases. Trimming cost V 3 bases and J 1 base; bases outside gene matches: 3. The germline V gene encodes CDR1 MNHEY and CDR2 SVGAGI. CDR3 size: 15 residues. The CDR3 nucleotides are TGTGCCAGCAGTTATAGGGGACAGTCCTACAATGAGCAGTTCTTC. It encodes CASSYRGQSYNEQFF.

This clone was picked up a small number of times. J is TRBJ1-5 and V is TRBV7-2; 7 bases fit TRBD1. CDR3 length equals 13 residues. V gave up 3 bases and J gave up 7 bases; unmatched junction bases: 3. Looked up from germline, CDR1 is SGHTA and CDR2 is FQGNSA. The CDR3 DNA sequence: TGTGCCAGCAGCTTCGACAGGGTCCAGCCCCAGCATTTT. It specifies CASSFDRVQPQHF. Full variable domain (remainder filled in from reference TRBV7-2 and TRBJ1-5): GAGVSQSPSNKVTEKGKDVELRCDPISGHTALYWYRQSLGQGLEFLIYFQGNSAPDKSGLPSDRFSAERTGGSVSTLTIQRTQQEDSAVYLCASSFDRVQPQHFGDGTRLSIL.

This chain uses TRBV25-1 with TRBJ1-2; D gene unclear. CDR3 length: 14 residues. Germline V gives CDR1 MGHDK, CDR2 SYGVNS. Trimming cost V 3 bases and J 0 bases, with 8 bases left between them. CDR3 DNA sequence: TGTGCCAGCAGTGATTTACAGTCTAACTATGGCTACACCTTC. The encoded protein is CASSDLQSNYGYTF.

The chain couples TRBV7-2 to TRBJ1-6; D not resolved. CDR1 is SGHTA and CDR2 is FQGNSA in the germline V gene. This CDR3 spans 16 amino acids. V dropped 3 bases and J dropped 5 bases, with 14 bases sitting between them. The CDR3 protein is CASSFEGISHNSPLHF. The CDR3 bases are TGTGCCAGCAGCTTCGAGGGTATATCCCATAATTCACCCCTCCACTTT.

The genes are TRBV7-9 and TRBJ2-5; 12 positions match TRBD1. CDR3 size: 15 residues. V lost 5 bases and J lost 4; bases outside the gene matches: 5. The V gene's germline CDR1 is SEHNR and CDR2 FQNEAQ (reference sequence). The CDR3 reads CASSPGQGAGETQYF. In nucleotides, the CDR3 is TGTGCCAGCAGCCCGGGACAGGGGGCTGGAGAGACCCAGTACTTC.

The V and J genes are TRBV11-2 and TRBJ1-6, with D perhaps matching TRBD1 (6 bases). Germline CDR1 is SGHAT and CDR2 is FQNNGV. The CDR3 is 15 residues long. Deletions cut 5 bases from V and 6 bases from J, with 14 bases between. CDR3 residues: CASSPPTGRNSPLHF. CDR3 coding DNA: TGTGCCAGCAGCCCTCCTACAGGGCGTAATTCACCCCTCCACTTT.

The chain combines TRBV4-3 with TRBJ2-1, with D tentatively TRBD1 (5 bases). CDR1 LGHNA and CDR2 YSLEER come from the germline V gene. V gave up 0 bases and J gave up 3 bases, with 24 bases separating them. The CDR3 extends over 20 amino acids. In DNA, the CDR3 is TGCGCCAGCAGCCAAGATCTCGGGCAGGGTCTGTTCCCTAGCTACAATGAGCAGTTCTTC. Encoded protein: CASSQDLGQGLFPSYNEQFF.

The chain has TRBV2 and TRBJ2-1, with 8 nucleotides matching TRBD1. CDR1 is SNHLY and CDR2 is FYNNEI in the germline V gene. Unmatched junction bases numbered 6, after V lost 6 bases and J lost 5 bases. CDR3 length: 14 amino acids. The CDR3 loop reads CASRNGQGNNEQFF. The CDR3 region has the DNA TGTGCCAGCAGGAACGGACAGGGTAACAATGAGCAGTTCTTC.